This T cell receptor beta chain originates from a study of shared clonotypes between healthy human individuals. The V gene's germline CDR1 is SGHNT and CDR2 YYREEE (reference sequence). Germline trimming cut 2 bases from V and 6 bases from J; bases unmatched to any gene: 5. The length of the CDR3 is 15 residues. Findings of the study overall: Non-shared clonotypes were found to have lower generation probabilities than the clonotypes that were shared by all four of the sorted-subset donors.

The sample holds a few counts of this clone. The antigen is unknown. Each subset's genomic DNA was shared equally among a number of immunoSEQ plates. Some clones are missing from TCRdb's copy, which holds only in-frame ones; the method was immunoSEQ multiplex PCR. The data hold about 640,000 clones, with 55% to 75% observed a single time. Each sample came from a Caucasian adult donor living in Nashville, Tennessee. The J gene is TRBJ2-1, the V gene TRBV5-4; 10 bases align to TRBD1. This sequence originates from a woman in her 30s in good health. Sequences were obtained from memory CD4+ T cells sorted from blood. The subset denotes: CD45RA-negative fraction. This CDR3 reads CASSFFGTGVNEQFF. CDR3 DNA sequence: TGTGCCAGCAGCTTTTTCGGGACAGGGGTCAATGAGCAGTTCTTC. The whole variable domain, remainder taken from reference TRBV5-4 and TRBJ2-1, is ETGVTQSPTHLIKTRGQQVTLRCSSQSGHNTVSWYQQALGQGPQFIFQYYREEENGRGNFPPRFSGLQFPNYSSELNVNALELDDSALYLCASSFFGTGVNEQFFGPGTRLTVL.